The 14 T cell receptor beta chains reported below all come from one sample, sequenced in a study of blood T cell repertoires in COVID-19. Some clones are missing from TCRdb's copy, which holds only in-frame ones; the method was immunoSEQ multiplex PCR. The table has about 250,000 clones, roughly 80% seen once; the top ten hold less than 5.5%. Input material: PBMCs or T cells enriched from blood (not recorded which). These receptor sequences come from a man in his forties who had been exposed to COVID-19.

This sequence joins TRBV5-6 and TRBJ1-6; TRBD1 matches at 8 bases. J gave up 7 bases and V 2 bases, and 8 bases lay outside the gene matches. Germline V gives CDR1 SGHDT, CDR2 YYEEEE. The length of the CDR3 is 16 residues. The CDR3 DNA reads as TGTGCCAGCAGCTTATTGGGACAGGAGGAAAATTCACCCCTCCACTTT. This gives the protein CASSLLGQEENSPLHF.

This chain uses TRBV9 with TRBJ1-6; D call uncertain. This CDR3 region has 13 residues. Germline V gene sequence: CDR1 SGDLS, CDR2 YYNGEE. The V gene lost 0 bases and the J gene lost 12 bases, with 10 bases spanning the gap. The CDR3 DNA follows: TGTGCCAGCAGCGTAGACGGCGGGAAACCCCTCCACTTT. Its protein is CASSVDGGKPLHF.

The chain recombines TRBV11-2 with TRBJ2-5; 7 nucleotides line up with TRBD1. Germline V lookup: CDR1 SGHAT, CDR2 FQNNGV. The CDR3 spans 16 residues. J gave up 2 bases and V 4 bases, and 10 bases lay outside the gene matches. The CDR3: CASSSGQRIPQETQYF. CDR3 nucleotides: TGTGCCAGCAGCTCGGGACAGCGAATACCTCAAGAGACCCAGTACTTC.

This clone was detected once. The junction does not match germline at one end; this may be a read error. V gene TRBV7-7 combines with J gene TRBJ2-5; D is possibly TRBD1 (5 bases). CDR1 is SSHAT, CDR2 FNYEAQ, per germline (reference sequence). The CDR3 is 14 residues long. The CDR3, as DNA: TGTGCTAGCAGCGTGGACACAGTTGAAGAGACCCAGTACTTC. Amino acid sequence: CASSVDTVEETQYF.

The CDR3 DNA reads TGTGCCACCAGCGGACAGGGGACCGATACGCAGTATTTT. The encoded protein is CATSGQGTDTQYF. The chain employs TRBV24-1 and TRBJ2-3; TRBD1 agrees at 9 bases. This CDR3 region has 13 residues. Germline V CDR1 and CDR2: KGHDR, SFDVKD. V lost 7 bases to trimming and J lost 6 bases; unmatched junction nucleotides: 4.

The chain carries TRBV6-4 and TRBJ2-7; the match to TRBD1 covers 8 bases. The V gene end was trimmed by 7 bases and the J gene end by 6 bases; junction bases not matched to a gene: 11. The CDR3 extends over 14 amino acids. The germline V gene has CDR1 MRHNA and CDR2 SNTAGT. CDR3 DNA sequence: TGTGCCAGCAATAAGAGACAGGGGTTATGCGAGCAGTACTTC. Translated: CASNKRQGLCEQYF.

The chain couples TRBV27 to TRBJ2-5; no reliable D call. Trimming removed 3 bases at V and 8 bases at J, with 19 bases between. This CDR3 is built from 15 residues. Germline CDR1 reads MNHEY; CDR2 reads SMNVEV (reference sequence). The CDR3: CASSFRFSPRRTQYF. As DNA, the CDR3 is TGTGCCAGCAGTTTTCGATTTAGCCCCCGTCGAACCCAGTACTTC.

The J gene is TRBJ1-3, the V gene TRBV19; D uncertain. Germline V gives CDR1 LNHDA, CDR2 SQIVND (reference sequence). CDR3 length: 13 residues. V dropped 4 bases and J dropped 4 bases, with 8 bases sitting between them. CDR3 sequence reads: CASSRGVGNTIYF. Written as DNA, the CDR3 is TGTGCCAGTAGTAGGGGAGTCGGAAACACCATATATTTT. Drawing the rest from reference TRBV19 and TRBJ1-3, the complete variable domain is DGGITQSPKYLFRKEGQNVTLSCEQNLNHDAMYWYRQDPGQGLRLIYYSQIVNDFQKGDIAEGYSVSREKKESFPLTVTSAQKNPTAFYLCASSRGVGNTIYFGEGSWLTVV.

This chain links TRBV10-3 with TRBJ2-1; 11 nucleotides line up with TRBD1. V lost 10 bases, J lost 7 bases, and 9 bases stayed unmatched. Germline CDR1 is ENHRY and CDR2 is SYGVKD. The CDR3 contains 14 residues. CDR3 sequence reads: CATWRDRGLNEQFF. The CDR3 DNA sequence: TGTGCCACCTGGCGGGACAGGGGGTTGAATGAGCAGTTCTTC.

The sample holds one count of this clone. The rearrangement links TRBV5-1 to TRBJ2-1; D is perhaps TRBD2 (5 bases). CDR3 size: 15 residues. With 0 bases removed from V and 9 bases from J, the gap between germline ends came to 16 bases. Germline lookup yields CDR1 SGHRS and CDR2 YFSETQ. The CDR3 bases are TGCGCCAGCAGCTTGGCGGGGTCAGCCGCGACTGAGCAGTTCTTC. Encoded protein: CASSLAGSAATEQFF.

The sample holds one count of this clone. CDR3 protein: CASSFTGNEQYF. Written as DNA, the CDR3 is TGTGCCAGCAGTTTTACAGGGAATGAGCAGTACTTC. The chain uses TRBV27 and TRBJ2-7; D may be TRBD1 (6 bases). This CDR3 has 12 residues. Germline CDR1 MNHEY, CDR2 SMNVEV (reference sequence). Trimming took off 3 bases at V and 7 bases at J, with 10 bases between the two ends.

This chain joins TRBV6-1 and TRBJ1-2; TRBD1 aligns across 10 bases. The V gene's germline CDR1 is MNHNS and CDR2 SASEGT. CDR3 length: 16 amino acids. V shed 4 bases, J shed 8 bases, and the junction held 13 bases outside the gene matches. CDR3 nucleotides: TGTGCCAGCAGTGGGGTGTCGGGACAGGGGTCGTTCGGCTACACCTTC. Translating gives CASSGVSGQGSFGYTF.

The rearrangement joins TRBV5-1 to TRBJ1-6, with a tentative D call TRBD1 (5 bases). Germline V lookup: CDR1 SGHRS, CDR2 YFSETQ. Trimming shortened V by 5 bases and J by 7 bases, and 10 bases separated the two germline ends. This CDR3 is built from 13 residues. The CDR3 DNA follows: TGCGCCAGCAGACCTGGGGGGAATTCACCCCTCCACTTT. It codes for CASRPGGNSPLHF.

The chain recombines TRBV7-9 with TRBJ2-5, with TRBD2 as a possible D gene (6 bases). Germline lookup yields CDR1 SEHNR and CDR2 FQNEAQ (reference sequence). The CDR3 is made up of 14 amino acids. V was clipped by 5 bases and J by 5 bases, with 15 bases between them. CDR3 protein: CASSGTAGSETQYF. As DNA, the CDR3 is TGTGCCAGCAGCGGGACTGCGGGGTCGGAGACCCAGTACTTC. The full variable domain, in which reference TRBV7-9 and TRBJ2-5 provide the parts outside the CDR3, is DTGVSQNPRHKITKRGQNVTFRCDPISEHNRLYWYRQTLGQGPEFLTYFQNEAQLEKSRLLSDRFSAERPKGSFSTLEIQRTEQGDSAMYLCASSGTAGSETQYFGPGTRLLVL.